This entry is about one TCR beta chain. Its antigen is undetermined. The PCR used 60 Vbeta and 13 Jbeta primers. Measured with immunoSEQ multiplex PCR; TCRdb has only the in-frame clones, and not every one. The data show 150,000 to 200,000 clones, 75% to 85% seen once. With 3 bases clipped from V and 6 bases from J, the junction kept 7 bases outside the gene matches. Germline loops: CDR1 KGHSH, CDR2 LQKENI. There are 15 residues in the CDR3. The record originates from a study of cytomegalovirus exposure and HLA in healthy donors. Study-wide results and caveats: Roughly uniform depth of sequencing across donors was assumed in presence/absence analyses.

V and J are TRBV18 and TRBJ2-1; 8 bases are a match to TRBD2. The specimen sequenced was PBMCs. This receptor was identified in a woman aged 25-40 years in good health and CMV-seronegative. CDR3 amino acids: CASSPSLAVGNEQFF. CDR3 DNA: TGTGCCAGCTCACCGTCACTAGCGGTGGGCAATGAGCAGTTCTTC.